Listed below are T cell receptor beta chains from one sample, sequenced in a study of T-cell reconstitution after alpha-beta-depleted transplantation in children. TCRdb itself ran the PCR reads through MiXCR, one entry per CDR3 protein. The sample holds around 200,000 distinct CDR3 sequences; over 15% are singletons and the top ten take approximately 40%. Sequenced here: PBMCs, mostly from graft donor cells, sampled 360 days after TCRalphabeta/CD19-depleted stem cell transplant. The receptor source for this set is a male patient between 2 and 15 years old who had a stem cell transplant for acute lymphoblastic leukemia, so the T cells may come from the graft donor. Both conserved end residues are part of each CDR3. A D gene is named only where the DNA matches it firmly. Size values are once, few and many counts, or a class for expanded clones, and some rows have none.

V gene,D gene,J gene,clone size,CDR3 DNA,CDR3 protein
TRBV4-1,TRBD1,TRBJ2-7,few,TGCGCCAGCAGCCAAGGGGGACAGGGCCTTTACGAGCAGTACTTC,CASSQGGQGLYEQYF
TRBV29-1,NA,TRBJ1-1,NA,TGCAGCGTAGGAACGACAGGGAACACTGAAGCTTTCTTT,CSVGTTGNTEAFF
TRBV11-2,NA,TRBJ2-1,NA,TGTGCCAGCAGCTTCGACGGGACCCCTTGGGAGCAGTTCTTC,CASSFDGTPWEQFF
TRBV9,NA,TRBJ2-3,few,TGTGCCAGCAGCGAGGACAGACCAGATACGCAGTATTTT,CASSEDRPDTQYF
TRBV27,NA,TRBJ2-7,many,TGTGCCAGCAGTTACGTCTCAGGGAGTCCCTACGAGCAGTACTTC,CASSYVSGSPYEQYF
TRBV5-1,NA,TRBJ2-7,few,TGCGCCAGCAGCTGGGGAACCTACGAGCAGTACTTC,CASSWGTYEQYF
TRBV29-1,TRBD1,TRBJ1-1,many,TGCAGCGTTGGGACAGGGGTTCGAAACACTGAAGCTTTCTTT,CSVGTGVRNTEAFF
TRBV29-1,TRBD1,TRBJ2-1,NA,TGCAGCGCGTACAGGACAGGGGCCTACAATGAGCAGTTCTTC,CSAYRTGAYNEQFF
TRBV3-1,TRBD2,TRBJ2-2,NA,TGTGCCAGCAGCCAACACGGACTAGCGGGGGGCGGTTCAAAGGACACCGGGGAGCTGTTTTTT,CASSQHGLAGGGSKDTGELFF
TRBV5-5,NA,TRBJ2-4,NA,TGTGCCAGCAGTCTGGCGGACGTCAGGGCCCTTCAGTACTTC,CASSLADVRALQYF